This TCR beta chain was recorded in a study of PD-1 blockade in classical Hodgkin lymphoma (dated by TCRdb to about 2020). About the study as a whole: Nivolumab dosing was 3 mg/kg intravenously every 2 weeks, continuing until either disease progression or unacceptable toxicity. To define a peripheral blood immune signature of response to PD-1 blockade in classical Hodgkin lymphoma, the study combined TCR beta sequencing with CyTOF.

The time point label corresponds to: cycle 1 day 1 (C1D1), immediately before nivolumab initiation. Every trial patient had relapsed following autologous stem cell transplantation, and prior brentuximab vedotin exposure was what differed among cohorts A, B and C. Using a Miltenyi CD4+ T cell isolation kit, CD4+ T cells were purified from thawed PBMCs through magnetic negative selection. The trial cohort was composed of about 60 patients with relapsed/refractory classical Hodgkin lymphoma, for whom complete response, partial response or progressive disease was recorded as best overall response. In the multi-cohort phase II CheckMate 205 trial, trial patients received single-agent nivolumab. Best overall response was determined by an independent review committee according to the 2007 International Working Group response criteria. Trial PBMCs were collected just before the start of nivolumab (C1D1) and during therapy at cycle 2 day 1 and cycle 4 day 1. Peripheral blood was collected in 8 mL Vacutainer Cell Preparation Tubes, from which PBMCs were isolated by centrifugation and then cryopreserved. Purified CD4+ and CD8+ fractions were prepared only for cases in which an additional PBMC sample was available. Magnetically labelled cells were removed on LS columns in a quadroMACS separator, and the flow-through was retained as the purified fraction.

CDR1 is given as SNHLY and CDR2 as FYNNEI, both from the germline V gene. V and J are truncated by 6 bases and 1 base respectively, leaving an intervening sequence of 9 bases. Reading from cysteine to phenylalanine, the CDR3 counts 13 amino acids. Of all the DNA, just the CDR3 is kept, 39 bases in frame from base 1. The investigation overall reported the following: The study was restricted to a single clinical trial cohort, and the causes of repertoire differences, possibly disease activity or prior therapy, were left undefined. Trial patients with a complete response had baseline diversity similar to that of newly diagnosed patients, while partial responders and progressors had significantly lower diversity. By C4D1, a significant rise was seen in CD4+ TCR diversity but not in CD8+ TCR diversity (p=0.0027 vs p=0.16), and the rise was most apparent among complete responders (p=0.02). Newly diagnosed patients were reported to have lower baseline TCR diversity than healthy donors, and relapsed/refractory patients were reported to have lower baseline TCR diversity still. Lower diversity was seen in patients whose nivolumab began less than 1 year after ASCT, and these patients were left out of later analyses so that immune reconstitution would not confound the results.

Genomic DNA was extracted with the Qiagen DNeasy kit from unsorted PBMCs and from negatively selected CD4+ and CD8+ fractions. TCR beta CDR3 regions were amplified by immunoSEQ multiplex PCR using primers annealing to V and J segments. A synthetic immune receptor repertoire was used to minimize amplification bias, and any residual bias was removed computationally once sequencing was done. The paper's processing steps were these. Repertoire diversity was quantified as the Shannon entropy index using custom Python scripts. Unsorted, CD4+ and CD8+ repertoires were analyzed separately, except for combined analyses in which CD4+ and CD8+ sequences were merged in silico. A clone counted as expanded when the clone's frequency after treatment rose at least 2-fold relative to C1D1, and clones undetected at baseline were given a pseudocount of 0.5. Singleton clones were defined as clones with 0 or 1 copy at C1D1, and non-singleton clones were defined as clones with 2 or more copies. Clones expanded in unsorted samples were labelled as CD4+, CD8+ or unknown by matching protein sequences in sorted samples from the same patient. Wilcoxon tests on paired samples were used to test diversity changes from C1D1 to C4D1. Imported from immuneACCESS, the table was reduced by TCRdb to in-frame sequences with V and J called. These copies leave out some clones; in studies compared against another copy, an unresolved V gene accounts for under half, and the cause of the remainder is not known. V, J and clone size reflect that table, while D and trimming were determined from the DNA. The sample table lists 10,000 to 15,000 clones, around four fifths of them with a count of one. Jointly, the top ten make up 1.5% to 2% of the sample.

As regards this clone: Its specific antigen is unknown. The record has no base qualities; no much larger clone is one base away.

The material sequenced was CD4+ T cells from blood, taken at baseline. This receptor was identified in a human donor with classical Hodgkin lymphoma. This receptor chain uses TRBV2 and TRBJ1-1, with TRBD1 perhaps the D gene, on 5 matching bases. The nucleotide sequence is TGTGCCAGCAGCCAAGGGGAGAACACTGAAGCTTTCTTT. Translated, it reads CASSQGENTEAFF.